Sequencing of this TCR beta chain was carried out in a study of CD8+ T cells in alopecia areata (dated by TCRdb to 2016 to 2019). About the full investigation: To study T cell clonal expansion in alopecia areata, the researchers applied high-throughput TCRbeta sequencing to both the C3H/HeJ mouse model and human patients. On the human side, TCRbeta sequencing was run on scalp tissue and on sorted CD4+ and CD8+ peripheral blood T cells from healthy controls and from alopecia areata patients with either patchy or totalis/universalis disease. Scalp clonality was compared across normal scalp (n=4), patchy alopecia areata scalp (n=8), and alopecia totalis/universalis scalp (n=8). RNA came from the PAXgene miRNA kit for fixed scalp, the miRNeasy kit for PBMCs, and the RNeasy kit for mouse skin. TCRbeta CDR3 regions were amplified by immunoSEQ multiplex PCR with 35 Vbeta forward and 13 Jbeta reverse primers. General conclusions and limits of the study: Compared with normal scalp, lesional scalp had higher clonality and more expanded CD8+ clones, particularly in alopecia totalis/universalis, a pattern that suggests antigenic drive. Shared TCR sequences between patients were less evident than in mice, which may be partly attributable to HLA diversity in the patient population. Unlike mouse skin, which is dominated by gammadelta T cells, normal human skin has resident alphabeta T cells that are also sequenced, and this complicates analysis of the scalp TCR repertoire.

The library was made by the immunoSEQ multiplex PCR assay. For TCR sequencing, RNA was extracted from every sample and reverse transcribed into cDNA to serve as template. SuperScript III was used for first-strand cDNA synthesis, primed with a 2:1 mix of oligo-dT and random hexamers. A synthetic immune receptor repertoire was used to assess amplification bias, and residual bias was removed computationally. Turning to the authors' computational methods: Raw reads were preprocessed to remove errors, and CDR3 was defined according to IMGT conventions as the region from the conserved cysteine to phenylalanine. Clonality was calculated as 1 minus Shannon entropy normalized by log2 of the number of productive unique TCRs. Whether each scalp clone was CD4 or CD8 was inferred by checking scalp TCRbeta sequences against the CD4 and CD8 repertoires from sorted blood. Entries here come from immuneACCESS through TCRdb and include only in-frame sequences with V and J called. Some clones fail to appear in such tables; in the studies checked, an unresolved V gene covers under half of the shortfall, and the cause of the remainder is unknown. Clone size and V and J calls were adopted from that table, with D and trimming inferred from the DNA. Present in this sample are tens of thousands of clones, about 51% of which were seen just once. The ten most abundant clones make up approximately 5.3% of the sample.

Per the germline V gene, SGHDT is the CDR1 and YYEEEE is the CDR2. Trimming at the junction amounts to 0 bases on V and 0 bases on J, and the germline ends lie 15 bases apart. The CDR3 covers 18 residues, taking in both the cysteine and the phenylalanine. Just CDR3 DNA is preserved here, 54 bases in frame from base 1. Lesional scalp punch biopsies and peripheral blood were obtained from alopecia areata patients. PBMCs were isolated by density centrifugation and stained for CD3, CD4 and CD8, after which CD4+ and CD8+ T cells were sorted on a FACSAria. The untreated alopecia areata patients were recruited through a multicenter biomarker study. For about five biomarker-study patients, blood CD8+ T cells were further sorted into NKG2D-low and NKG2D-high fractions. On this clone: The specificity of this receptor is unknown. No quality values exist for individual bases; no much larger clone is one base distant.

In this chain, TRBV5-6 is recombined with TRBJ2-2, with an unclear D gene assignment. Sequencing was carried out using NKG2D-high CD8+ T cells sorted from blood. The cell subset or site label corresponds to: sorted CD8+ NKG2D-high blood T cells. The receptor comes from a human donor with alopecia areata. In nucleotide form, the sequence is TGTGCCAGCAGCTTGGTTCAGGCGATCCCTGCGAACACCGGGGAGCTGTTTTTT. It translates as CASSLVQAIPANTGELFF.